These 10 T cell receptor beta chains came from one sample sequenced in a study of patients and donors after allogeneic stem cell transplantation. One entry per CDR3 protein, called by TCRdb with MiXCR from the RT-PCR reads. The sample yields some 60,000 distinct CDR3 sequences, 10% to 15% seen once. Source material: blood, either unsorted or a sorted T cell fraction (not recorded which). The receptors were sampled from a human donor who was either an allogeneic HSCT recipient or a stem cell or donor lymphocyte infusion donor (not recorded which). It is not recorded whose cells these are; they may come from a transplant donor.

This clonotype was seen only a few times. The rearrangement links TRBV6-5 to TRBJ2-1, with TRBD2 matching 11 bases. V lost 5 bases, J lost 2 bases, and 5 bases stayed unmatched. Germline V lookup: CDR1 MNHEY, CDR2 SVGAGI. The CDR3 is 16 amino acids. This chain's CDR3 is CASSQLAGDPYNEQFF. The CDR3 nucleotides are TGTGCCAGCAGTCAACTAGCGGGAGACCCCTACAATGAGCAGTTCTTC.

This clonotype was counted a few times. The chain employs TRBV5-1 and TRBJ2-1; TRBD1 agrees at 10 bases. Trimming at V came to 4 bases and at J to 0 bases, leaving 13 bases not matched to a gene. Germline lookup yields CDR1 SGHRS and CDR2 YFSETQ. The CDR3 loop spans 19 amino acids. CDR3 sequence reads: CASSPETGGGWGSYNEQFF. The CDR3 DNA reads TGCGCCAGCAGCCCGGAGACAGGGGGCGGATGGGGCTCCTACAATGAGCAGTTCTTC.

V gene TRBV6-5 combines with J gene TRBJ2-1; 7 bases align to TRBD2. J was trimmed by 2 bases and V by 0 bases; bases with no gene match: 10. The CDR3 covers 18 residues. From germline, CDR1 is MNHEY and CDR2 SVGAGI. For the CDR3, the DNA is TGTGCCAGCAGTTACTCGGCGGTCTCGGCGGGAGCCTACAATGAGCAGTTCTTC. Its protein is CASSYSAVSAGAYNEQFF.

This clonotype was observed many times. Written as DNA, the CDR3 is TGTGCCACCAGTGATTTGGGGGTGAATCAGCCCCAGCATTTT. It is translated as CATSDLGVNQPQHF. The chain carries TRBV24-1 and TRBJ1-5; D not resolved. The germline V gene encodes CDR1 KGHDR and CDR2 SFDVKD. V lost 0 bases and J lost 4, with 6 bases in between. The CDR3 is 14 residues long.

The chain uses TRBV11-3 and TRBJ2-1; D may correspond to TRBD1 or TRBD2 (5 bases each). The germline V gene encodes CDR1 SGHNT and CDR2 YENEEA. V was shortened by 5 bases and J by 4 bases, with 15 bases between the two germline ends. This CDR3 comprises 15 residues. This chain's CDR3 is CASSDRDVVYNEQFF. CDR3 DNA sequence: TGTGCCAGCAGCGACCGGGACGTCGTTTACAATGAGCAGTTCTTC. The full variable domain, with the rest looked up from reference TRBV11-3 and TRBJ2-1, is EAGVVQSPRYKIIEKKQPVAFWCNPISGHNTLYWYLQNLGQGPELLIRYENEEAVDDSQLPKDRFSAERLKGVDSTLKIQPAELGDSAVYLCASSDRDVVYNEQFFGPGTRLTVL.

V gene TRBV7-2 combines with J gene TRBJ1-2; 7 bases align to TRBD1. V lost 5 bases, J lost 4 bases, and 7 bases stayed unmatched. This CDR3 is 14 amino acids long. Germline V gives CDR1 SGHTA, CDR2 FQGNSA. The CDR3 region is CASSPSTGLYGYTF. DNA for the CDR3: TGTGCCAGCAGCCCTTCGACAGGGCTCTATGGCTACACCTTC.

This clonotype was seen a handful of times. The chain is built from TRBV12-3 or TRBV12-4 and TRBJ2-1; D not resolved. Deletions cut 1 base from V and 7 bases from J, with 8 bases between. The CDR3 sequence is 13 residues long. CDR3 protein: CASSLGERNEQFF. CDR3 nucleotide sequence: TGTGCCAGCAGTTTAGGAGAAAGGAATGAGCAGTTCTTC.

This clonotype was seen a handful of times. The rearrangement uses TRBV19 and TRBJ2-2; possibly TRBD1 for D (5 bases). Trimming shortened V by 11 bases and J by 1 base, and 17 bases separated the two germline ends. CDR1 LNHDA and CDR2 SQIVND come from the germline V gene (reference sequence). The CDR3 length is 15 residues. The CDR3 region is CASTQTVLNTGELFF. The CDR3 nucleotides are TGTGCCTCCACCCAGACAGTTCTGAACACCGGGGAGCTGTTTTTT.

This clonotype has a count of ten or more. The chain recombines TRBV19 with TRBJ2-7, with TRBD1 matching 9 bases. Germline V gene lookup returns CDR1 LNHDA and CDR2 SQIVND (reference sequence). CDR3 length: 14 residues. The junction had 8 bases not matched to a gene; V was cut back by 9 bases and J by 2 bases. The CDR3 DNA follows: TGTGCCAGCAACTATGGACAGGGGACCTACGAGCAGTACTTC. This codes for CASNYGQGTYEQYF. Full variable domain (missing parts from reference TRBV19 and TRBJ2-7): DGGITQSPKYLFRKEGQNVTLSCEQNLNHDAMYWYRQDPGQGLRLIYYSQIVNDFQKGDIAEGYSVSREKKESFPLTVTSAQKNPTAFYLCASNYGQGTYEQYFGPGTRLTVT.

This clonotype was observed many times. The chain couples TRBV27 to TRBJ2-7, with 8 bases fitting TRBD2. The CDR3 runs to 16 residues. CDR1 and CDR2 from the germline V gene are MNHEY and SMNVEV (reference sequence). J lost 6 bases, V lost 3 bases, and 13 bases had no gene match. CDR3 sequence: CASSFFAGGLPSEQYF. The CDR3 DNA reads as TGTGCCAGCAGTTTTTTCGCGGGAGGTCTCCCTAGCGAGCAGTACTTC.